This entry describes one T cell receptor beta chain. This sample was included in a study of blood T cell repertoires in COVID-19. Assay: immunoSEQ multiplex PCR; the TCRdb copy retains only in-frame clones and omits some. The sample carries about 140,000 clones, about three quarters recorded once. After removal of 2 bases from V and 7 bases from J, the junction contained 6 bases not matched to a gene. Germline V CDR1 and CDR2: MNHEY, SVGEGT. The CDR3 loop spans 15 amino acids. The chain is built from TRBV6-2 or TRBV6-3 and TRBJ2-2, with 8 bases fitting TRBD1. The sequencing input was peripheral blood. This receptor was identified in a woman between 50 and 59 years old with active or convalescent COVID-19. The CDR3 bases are TGTGCCAGCAGTTACCGAACAGGGGGTGGCGGGGAGCTGTTTTTT. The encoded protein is CASSYRTGGGGELFF.